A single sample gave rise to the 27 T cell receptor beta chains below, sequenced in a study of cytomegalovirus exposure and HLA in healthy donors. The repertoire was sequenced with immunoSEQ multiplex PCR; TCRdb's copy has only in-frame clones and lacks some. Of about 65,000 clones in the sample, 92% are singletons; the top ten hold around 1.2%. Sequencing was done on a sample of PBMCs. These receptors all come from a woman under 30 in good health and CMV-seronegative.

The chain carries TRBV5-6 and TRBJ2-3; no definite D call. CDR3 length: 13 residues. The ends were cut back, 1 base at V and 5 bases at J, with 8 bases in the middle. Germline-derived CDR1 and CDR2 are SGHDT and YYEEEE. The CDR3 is CASSLLLEDTQYF. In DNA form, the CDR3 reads TGTGCCAGCAGCTTGTTGTTAGAAGATACGCAGTATTTT.

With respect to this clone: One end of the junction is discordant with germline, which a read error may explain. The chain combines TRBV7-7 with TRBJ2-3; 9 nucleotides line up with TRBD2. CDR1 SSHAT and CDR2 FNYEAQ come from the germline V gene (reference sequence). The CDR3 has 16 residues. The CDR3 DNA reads TGTGCTAGCAGTCCCGTCGGCGGGAGGGCTTCTGATACGCAGTATTTT. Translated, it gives CASSPVGGRASDTQYF. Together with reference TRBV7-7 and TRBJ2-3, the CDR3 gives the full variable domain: GAGVSQSPRYKVTKRGQDVTLRCDPISSHATLYWYQQALGQGPEFLTYFNYEAQPDKSGLPSDRFSAERPEGSISTLTIQRTEQRDSAMYRCASSPVGGRASDTQYFGPGTRLTVL.

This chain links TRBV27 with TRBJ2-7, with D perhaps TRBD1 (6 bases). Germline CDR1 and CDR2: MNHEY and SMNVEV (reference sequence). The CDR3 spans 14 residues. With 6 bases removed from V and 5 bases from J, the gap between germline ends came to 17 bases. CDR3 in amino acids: CASSIGQQGDEQYF. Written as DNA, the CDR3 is TGTGCCAGCAGCATAGGGCAACAGGGAGACGAGCAGTACTTC.

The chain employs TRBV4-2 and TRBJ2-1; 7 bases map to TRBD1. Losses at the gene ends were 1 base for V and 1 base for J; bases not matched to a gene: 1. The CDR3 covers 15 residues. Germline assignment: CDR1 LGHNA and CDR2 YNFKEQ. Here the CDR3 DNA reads TGTGCCAGCAGCCAAGCGGGACAGTCCTACAATGAGCAGTTCTTC. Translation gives CASSQAGQSYNEQFF.

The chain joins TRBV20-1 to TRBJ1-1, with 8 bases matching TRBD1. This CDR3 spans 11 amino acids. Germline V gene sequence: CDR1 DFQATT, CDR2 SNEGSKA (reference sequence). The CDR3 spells CRYTGGTEAFF. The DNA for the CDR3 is TGCAGGTATACAGGGGGCACTGAAGCTTTCTTT.

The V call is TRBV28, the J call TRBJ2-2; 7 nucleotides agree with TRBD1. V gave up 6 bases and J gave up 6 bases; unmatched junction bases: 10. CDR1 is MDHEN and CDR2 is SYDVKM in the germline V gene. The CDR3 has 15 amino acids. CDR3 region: CASSPTTGMAGELFF. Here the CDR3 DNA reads TGTGCCAGCAGCCCCACGACAGGGATGGCCGGGGAGCTGTTTTTT. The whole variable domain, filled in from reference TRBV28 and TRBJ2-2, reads DVKVTQSSRYLVKRTGEKVFLECVQDMDHENMFWYRQDPGLGLRLIYFSYDVKMKEKGDIPEGYSVSREKKERFSLILESASTNQTSMYLCASSPTTGMAGELFFGEGSRLTVL.

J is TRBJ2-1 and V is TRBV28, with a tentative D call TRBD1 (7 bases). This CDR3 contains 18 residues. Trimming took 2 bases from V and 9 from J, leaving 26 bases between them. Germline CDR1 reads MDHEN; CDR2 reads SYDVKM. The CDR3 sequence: CASSLELQWASAGGEQFF. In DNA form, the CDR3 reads TGTGCCAGCAGTTTAGAACTCCAGTGGGCTAGCGCAGGGGGTGAGCAGTTCTTC. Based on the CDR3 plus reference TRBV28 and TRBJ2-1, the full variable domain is DVKVTQSSRYLVKRTGEKVFLECVQDMDHENMFWYRQDPGLGLRLIYFSYDVKMKEKGDIPEGYSVSREKKERFSLILESASTNQTSMYLCASSLELQWASAGGEQFFGPGTRLTVL.

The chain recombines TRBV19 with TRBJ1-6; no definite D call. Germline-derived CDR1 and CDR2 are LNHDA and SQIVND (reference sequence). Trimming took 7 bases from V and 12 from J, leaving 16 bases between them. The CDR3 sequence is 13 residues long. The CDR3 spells CASNSREAGPLHF. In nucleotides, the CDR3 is TGTGCCAGTAATAGCCGGGAGGCAGGACCCCTCCACTTT. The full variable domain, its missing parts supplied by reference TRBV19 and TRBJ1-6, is DGGITQSPKYLFRKEGQNVTLSCEQNLNHDAMYWYRQDPGQGLRLIYYSQIVNDFQKGDIAEGYSVSREKKESFPLTVTSAQKNPTAFYLCASNSREAGPLHFGNGTRLTVT.

The CDR3 loop is CASSQQVGGNQPQHF. The CDR3 region has the DNA TGTGCCAGCAGCCAACAGGTAGGCGGCAATCAGCCCCAGCATTTT. The chain couples TRBV6-5 to TRBJ1-5; perhaps TRBD1 as D (5 bases). V shed 6 bases and J shed 2 bases, with 14 bases lying between them. Germline lookup yields CDR1 MNHEY and CDR2 SVGAGI. The CDR3 length is 15 residues.

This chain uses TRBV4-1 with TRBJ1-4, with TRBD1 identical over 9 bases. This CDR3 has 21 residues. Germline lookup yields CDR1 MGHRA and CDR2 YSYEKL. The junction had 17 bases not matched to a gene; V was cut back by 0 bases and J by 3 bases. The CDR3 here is CASSQDIPGQGRRGANEKLFF. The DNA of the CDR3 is TGCGCCAGCAGCCAAGATATCCCGGGACAGGGTCGCCGGGGGGCTAATGAAAAACTGTTTTTT.

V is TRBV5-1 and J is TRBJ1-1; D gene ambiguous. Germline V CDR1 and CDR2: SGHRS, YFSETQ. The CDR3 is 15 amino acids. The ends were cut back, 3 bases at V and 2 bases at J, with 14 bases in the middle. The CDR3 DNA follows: TGCGCCAGCAGCTCGAACAGTCCCGGTAACACTGAAGCTTTCTTT. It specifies CASSSNSPGNTEAFF.

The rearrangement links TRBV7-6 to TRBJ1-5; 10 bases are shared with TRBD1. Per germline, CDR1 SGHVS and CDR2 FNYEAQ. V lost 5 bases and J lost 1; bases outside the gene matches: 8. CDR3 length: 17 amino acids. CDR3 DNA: TGTGCCAGCAGCGCCGGGACAGGGGCCCCGAGCAATCAGCCCCAGCATTTT. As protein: CASSAGTGAPSNQPQHF.

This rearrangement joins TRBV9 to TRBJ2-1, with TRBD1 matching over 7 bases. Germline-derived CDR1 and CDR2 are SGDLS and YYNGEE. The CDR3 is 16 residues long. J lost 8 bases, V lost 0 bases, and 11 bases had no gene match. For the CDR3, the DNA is TGTGCCAGCAGCGTAGAGGGGGCGCGTCGATTCGATGAGCAGTTCTTC. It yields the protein CASSVEGARRFDEQFF. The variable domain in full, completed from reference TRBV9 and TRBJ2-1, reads DSGVTQTPKHLITATGQRVTLRCSPRSGDLSVYWYQQSLDQGLQFLIQYYNGEERAKGNILERFSAQQFPDLHSELNLSSLELGDSALYFCASSVEGARRFDEQFFGPGTRLTVL.

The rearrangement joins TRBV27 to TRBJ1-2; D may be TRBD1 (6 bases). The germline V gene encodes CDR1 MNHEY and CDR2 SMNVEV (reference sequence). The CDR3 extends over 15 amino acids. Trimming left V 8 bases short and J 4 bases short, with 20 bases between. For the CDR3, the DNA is TGTGCCAGCGTCCGGAGTGGGGGGGCCGGCTATGGCTACACCTTC. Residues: CASVRSGGAGYGYTF.

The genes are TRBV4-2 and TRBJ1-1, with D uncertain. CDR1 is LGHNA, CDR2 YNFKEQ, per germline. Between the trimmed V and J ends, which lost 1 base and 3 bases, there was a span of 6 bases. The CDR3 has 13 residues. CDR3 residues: CASSQGGYTEAFF. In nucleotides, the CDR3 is TGTGCCAGCAGCCAAGGCGGGTACACTGAAGCTTTCTTT.

The CDR3 coding sequence is TGTGCCAGCAGCCAAGATCCGGAGGGCCTCATTCAGTACTTC. Translating gives CASSQDPEGLIQYF. The rearrangement joins TRBV4-2 to TRBJ2-4; tentative D call: TRBD2 (6 bases). Germline V gene lookup returns CDR1 LGHNA and CDR2 YNFKEQ. V was shortened by 0 bases and J by 9 bases, with 12 bases between the two germline ends. The CDR3 covers 14 residues.

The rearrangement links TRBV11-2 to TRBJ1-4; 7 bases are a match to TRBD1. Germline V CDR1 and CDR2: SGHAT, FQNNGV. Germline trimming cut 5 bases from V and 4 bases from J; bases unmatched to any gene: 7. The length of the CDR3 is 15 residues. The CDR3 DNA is TGTGCCAGCAGCCAGGGGGGACGGCATAATGAAAAACTGTTTTTT. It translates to CASSQGGRHNEKLFF.

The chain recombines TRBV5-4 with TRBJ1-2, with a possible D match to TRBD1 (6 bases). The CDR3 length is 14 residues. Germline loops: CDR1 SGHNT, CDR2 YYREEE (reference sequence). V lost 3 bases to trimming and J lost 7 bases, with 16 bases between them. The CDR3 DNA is TGTGCCAGCAGCTCCTACACAGGGTTGTCTGGCTACACCTTC. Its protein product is CASSSYTGLSGYTF. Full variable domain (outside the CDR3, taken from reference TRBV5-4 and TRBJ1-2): ETGVTQSPTHLIKTRGQQVTLRCSSQSGHNTVSWYQQALGQGPQFIFQYYREEENGRGNFPPRFSGLQFPNYSSELNVNALELDDSALYLCASSSYTGLSGYTFGSGTRLTVV.

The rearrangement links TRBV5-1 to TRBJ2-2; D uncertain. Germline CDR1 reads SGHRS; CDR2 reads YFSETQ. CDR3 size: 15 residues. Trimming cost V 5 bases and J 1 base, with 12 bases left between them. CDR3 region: CASRHSPGNTGELFF. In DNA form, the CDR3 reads TGCGCCAGCAGACATAGTCCAGGGAACACCGGGGAGCTGTTTTTT.

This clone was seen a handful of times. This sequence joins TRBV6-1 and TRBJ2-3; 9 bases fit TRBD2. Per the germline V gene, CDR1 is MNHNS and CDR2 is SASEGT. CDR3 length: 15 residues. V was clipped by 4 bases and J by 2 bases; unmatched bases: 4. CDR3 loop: CASSGLAGLTDTQYF. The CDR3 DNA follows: TGTGCCAGCAGTGGGCTAGCGGGGCTCACAGATACGCAGTATTTT.

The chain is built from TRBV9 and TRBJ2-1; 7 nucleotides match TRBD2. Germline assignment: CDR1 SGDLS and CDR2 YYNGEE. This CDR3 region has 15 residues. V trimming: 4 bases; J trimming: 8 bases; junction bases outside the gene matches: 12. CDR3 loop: CASSTQPGLVDEQFF. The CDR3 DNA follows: TGTGCCAGCAGCACGCAGCCAGGACTAGTGGATGAGCAGTTCTTC.

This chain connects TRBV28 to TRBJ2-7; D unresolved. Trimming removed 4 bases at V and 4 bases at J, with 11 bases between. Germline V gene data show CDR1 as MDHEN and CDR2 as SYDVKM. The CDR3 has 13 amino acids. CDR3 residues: CASSYRGFYEQYF. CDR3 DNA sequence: TGTGCCAGCAGTTACCGAGGATTTTACGAGCAGTACTTC.

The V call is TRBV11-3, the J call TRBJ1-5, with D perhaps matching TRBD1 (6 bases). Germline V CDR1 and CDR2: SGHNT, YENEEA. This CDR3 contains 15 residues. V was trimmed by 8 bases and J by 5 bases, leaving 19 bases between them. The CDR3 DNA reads TGTGCCAGCGCATTTGGCAGGGGATTGTATCAGCCCCAGCATTTT. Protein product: CASAFGRGLYQPQHF.

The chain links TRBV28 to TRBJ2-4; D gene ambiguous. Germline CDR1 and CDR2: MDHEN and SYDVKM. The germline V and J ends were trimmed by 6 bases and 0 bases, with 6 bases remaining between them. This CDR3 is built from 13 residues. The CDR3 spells CASRELAKNIQYF. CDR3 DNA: TGTGCCAGCAGGGAGCTAGCCAAAAACATTCAGTACTTC.

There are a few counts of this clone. CDR3 loop: CASSQEVLANYGYTF. For the CDR3, the DNA is TGCGCCAGCAGCCAAGAGGTCTTAGCTAACTATGGCTACACCTTC. This chain joins TRBV4-1 and TRBJ1-2, with no clear D. CDR1 and CDR2 (germline): MGHRA, YSYEKL. The V gene lost 0 bases and the J gene lost 0 bases, with 8 bases spanning the gap. CDR3 size: 15 residues.

The CDR3 spells CASSPGGSPLHF. CDR3 sequence (DNA): TGTGCCAGCAGCCCCGGGGGTTCACCCCTCCACTTT. The chain carries TRBV7-2 and TRBJ1-6; a weak D match, TRBD1 (5 bases). The CDR3 runs 12 residues. The V end was cut by 5 bases, the J end by 9 bases, with 8 bases between. Germline V gene data show CDR1 as SGHTA and CDR2 as FQGNSA.

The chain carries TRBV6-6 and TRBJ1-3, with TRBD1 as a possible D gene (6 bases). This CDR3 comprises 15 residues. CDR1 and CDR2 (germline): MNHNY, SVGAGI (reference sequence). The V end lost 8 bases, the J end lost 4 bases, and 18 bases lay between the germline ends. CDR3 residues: CASCQGQFGGNTIYF. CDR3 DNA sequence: TGTGCCAGCTGTCAGGGGCAGTTTGGGGGAAACACCATATATTTT.